In its sample, the clone carrying this TCR beta chain was seen many times. These data come from a study of blood T cell repertoires in COVID-19. Study-wide background: Material from acute and convalescent COVID-19 was sourced from the United States, Italy and Spain. The analysed material was cDNA or gDNA that came from T cells, B-cell-depleted T cells, or PBMCs.

Germline V gene sequence: CDR1 SGHTA, CDR2 FQGNSA. Trimming removed 1 base from V and 3 bases from J, with 12 bases in between. The CDR3 is 15 residues long. As processed by the authors: Using reference gene primer amplification, nucleated cell counts were estimated. Some clones are missing from TCRdb's copy, which holds only in-frame ones; the method was immunoSEQ multiplex PCR. The DNA was the basis for D and trimming; V, J and clone size are from that table. Of 200,000 or so clones listed, roughly 82% are singletons. Sequencing was carried out using peripheral blood. This sequence originates from a man aged 35 to 55 who had recovered from COVID-19. V usage is TRBV7-2 and J usage is TRBJ1-2; TRBD1 might be the D (6 bases). CDR3 protein: CASSLDRDSYYGYTF. The CDR3 DNA reads as TGTGCCAGCAGCTTAGACAGGGATTCCTACTATGGCTACACCTTC.